This TCR beta chain came from a study of cytotoxic CD8 clonotypes in ibrutinib-treated CLL. Study-wide findings and caveats: Progressing patients had sampling times that differed from those of sustained-remission patients.

With cryopreserved PBMCs as the source, roughly 2 micrograms of genomic DNA went to TCR beta libraries. Notes on this clone: The target antigen is unknown.

Assay: immunoSEQ multiplex PCR; the TCRdb copy retains only in-frame clones and omits some. The table records fewer than 300,000 clones, more than 70% of them present only once. This TCR derives from a human donor with chronic lymphocytic leukemia. The input for sequencing was PBMCs, taken at disease progression, from a patient treated with ibrutinib.

This chain's CDR3 is CASSFSPGLATSYNEQFF. The CDR3 region has the DNA TGTGCCAGCAGCTTTTCACCGGGACTAGCGACTTCCTACAATGAGCAGTTCTTC. The chain couples TRBV11-2 to TRBJ2-1; 10 bases map to TRBD2. Looked up from germline, CDR1 is SGHAT and CDR2 is FQNNGV. The CDR3 spans 18 residues. The V segment lost 3 bases and the J segment 1 base; nucleotides outside the gene matches: 9.